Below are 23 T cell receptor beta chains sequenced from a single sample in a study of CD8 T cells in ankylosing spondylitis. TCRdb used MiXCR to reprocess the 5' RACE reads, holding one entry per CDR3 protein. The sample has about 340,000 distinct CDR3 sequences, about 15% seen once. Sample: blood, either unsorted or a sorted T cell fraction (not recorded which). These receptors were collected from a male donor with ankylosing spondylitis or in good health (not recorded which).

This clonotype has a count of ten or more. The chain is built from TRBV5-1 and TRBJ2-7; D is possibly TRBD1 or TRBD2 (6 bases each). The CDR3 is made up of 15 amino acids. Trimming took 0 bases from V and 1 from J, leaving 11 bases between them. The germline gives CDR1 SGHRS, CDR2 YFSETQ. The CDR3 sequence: CASSLGGTLSYEQYF. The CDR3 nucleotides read TGCGCCAGCAGCTTGGGCGGGACACTATCCTACGAGCAGTACTTC.

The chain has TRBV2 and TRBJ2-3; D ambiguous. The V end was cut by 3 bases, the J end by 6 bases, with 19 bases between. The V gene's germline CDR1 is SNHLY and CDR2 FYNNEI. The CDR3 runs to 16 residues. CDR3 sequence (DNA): TGTGCCAGCAGTGATCAGCTTTATTTCGCCCCCGATACGCAGTATTTT. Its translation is CASSDQLYFAPDTQYF.

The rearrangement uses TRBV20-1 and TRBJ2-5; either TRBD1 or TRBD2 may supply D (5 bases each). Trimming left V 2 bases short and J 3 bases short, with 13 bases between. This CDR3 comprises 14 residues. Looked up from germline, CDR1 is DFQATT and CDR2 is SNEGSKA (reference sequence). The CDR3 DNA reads TGCAGTGCTAGATGGTTGACAGCGGAAGAGACCCAGTACTTC. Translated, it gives CSARWLTAEETQYF.

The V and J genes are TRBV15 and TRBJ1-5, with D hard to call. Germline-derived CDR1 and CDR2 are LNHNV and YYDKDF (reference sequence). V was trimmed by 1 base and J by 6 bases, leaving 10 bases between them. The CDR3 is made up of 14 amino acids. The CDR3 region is CATSRVGRIQPQHF. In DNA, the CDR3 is TGTGCCACCAGCAGAGTGGGCAGGATTCAGCCCCAGCATTTT.

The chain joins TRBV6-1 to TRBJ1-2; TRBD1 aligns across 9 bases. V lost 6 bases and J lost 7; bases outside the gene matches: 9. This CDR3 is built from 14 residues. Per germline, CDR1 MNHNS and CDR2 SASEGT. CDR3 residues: CASRRGQGISGYTF. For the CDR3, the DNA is TGTGCCAGCAGGCGGGGACAGGGTATTTCTGGCTACACCTTC.

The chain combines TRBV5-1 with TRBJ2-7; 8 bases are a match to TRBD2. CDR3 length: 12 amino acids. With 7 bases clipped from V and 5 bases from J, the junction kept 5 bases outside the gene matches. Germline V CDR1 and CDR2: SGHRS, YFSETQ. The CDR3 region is CASREGLNEQYF. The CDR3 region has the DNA TGCGCCAGCCGGGAGGGCCTCAACGAGCAGTACTTC.

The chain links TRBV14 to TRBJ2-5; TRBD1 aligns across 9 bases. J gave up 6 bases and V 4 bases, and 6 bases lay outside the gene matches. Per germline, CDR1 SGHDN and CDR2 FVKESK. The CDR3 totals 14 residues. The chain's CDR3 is CASSPAGQGKTQYF. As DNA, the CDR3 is TGTGCCAGCAGCCCGGCGGGACAGGGAAAGACCCAGTACTTC.

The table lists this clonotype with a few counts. CDR3 residues: CASSHLGTLKETQYF. CDR3 DNA sequence: TGCGCCAGCAGCCACCTCGGGACACTTAAAGAGACCCAGTACTTC. The chain couples TRBV4-1 to TRBJ2-5; D is perhaps TRBD1 (6 bases). CDR1 and CDR2 from the germline V gene are MGHRA and YSYEKL. The germline V and J ends were trimmed by 3 bases and 3 bases, with 14 bases remaining between them. This CDR3 contains 15 residues.

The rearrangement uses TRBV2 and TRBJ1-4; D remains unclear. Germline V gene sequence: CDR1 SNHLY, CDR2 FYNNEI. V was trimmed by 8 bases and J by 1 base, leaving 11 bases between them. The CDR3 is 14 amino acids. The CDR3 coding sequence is TGTGCCAGCTCGATGGTGGGAACTAATGAAAAACTGTTTTTT. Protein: CASSMVGTNEKLFF.

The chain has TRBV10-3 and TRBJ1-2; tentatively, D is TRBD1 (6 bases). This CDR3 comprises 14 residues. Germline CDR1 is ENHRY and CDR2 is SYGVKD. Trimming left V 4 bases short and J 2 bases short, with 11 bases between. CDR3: CAISVGRGNYGYTF. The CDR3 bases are TGTGCCATCAGTGTTGGCAGGGGAAACTATGGCTACACCTTC.

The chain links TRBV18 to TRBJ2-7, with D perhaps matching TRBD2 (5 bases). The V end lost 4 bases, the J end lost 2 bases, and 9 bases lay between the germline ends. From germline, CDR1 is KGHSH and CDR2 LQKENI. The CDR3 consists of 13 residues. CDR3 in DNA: TGTGCCAGCTCACAAATAGCGACCTACGAGCAGTACTTC. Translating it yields CASSQIATYEQYF. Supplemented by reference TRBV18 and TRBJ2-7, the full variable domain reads NAGVMQNPRHLVRRRGQEARLRCSPMKGHSHVYWYRQLPEEGLKFMVYLQKENIIDESGMPKERFSAEFPKEGPSILRIQQVVRGDSAAYFCASSQIATYEQYFGPGTRLTVT.

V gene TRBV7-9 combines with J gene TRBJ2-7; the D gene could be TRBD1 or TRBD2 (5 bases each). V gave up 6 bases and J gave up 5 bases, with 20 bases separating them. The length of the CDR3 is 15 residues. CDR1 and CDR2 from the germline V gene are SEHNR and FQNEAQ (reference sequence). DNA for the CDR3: TGTGCCAGCAGTCACTTACGGGACCAAGGCCACGAGCAGTACTTC. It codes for CASSHLRDQGHEQYF. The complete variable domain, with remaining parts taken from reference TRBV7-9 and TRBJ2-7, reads DTGVSQNPRHKITKRGQNVTFRCDPISEHNRLYWYRQTLGQGPEFLTYFQNEAQLEKSRLLSDRFSAERPKGSFSTLEIQRTEQGDSAMYLCASSHLRDQGHEQYFGPGTRLTVT.

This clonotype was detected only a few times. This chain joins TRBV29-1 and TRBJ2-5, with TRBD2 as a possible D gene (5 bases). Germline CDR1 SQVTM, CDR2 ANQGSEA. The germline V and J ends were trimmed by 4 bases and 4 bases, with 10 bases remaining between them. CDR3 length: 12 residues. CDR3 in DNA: TGCAGCGTTGCCACTAGTGGAGAGACCCAGTACTTC. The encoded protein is CSVATSGETQYF. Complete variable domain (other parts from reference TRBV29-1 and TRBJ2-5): SAVISQKPSRDICQRGTSLTIQCQVDSQVTMMFWYRQQPGQSLTLIATANQGSEATYESGFVIDKFPISRPNLTFSTLTVSNMSPEDSSIYLCSVATSGETQYFGPGTRLLVL.

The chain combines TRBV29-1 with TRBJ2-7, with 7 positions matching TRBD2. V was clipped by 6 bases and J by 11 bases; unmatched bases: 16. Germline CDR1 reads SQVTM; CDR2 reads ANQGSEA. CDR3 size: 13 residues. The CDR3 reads CSVQSQTSPLKYF. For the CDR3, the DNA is TGCAGCGTCCAATCACAGACTAGCCCCTTGAAGTACTTC.

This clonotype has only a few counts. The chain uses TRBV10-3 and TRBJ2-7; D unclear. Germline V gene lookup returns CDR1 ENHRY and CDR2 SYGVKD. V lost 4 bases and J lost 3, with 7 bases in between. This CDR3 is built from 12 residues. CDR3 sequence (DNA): TGTGCCATCAGTGGGGGTATCTACGAGCAGTACTTC. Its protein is CAISGGIYEQYF.

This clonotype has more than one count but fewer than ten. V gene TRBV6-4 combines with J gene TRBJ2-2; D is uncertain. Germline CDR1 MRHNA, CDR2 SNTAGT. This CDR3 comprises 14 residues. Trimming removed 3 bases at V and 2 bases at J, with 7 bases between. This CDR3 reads CASSEVTNTGELFF. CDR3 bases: TGTGCCAGCAGTGAAGTGACCAACACCGGGGAGCTGTTTTTT.

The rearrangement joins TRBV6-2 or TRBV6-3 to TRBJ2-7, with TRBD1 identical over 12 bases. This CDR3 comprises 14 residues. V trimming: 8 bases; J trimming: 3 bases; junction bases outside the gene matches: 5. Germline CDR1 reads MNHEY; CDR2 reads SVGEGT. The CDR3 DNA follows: TGTGCCAGCGAGAGGGACAGGGGGCTCTACGAGCAGTACTTC. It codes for CASERDRGLYEQYF.

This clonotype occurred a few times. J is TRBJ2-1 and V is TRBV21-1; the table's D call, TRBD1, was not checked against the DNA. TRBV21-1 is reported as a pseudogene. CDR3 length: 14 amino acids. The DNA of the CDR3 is TGTGCCAGCAGCAAAGGTGCAGGGACGAATGAGCAGTTCTTC. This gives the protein CASSKGAGTNEQFF.

The CDR3 loop is CASSQLGVPDTQYF. Written as DNA, the CDR3 is TGTGCCAGCAGCCAACTAGGAGTGCCAGATACGCAGTATTTT. V is TRBV3-1 and J is TRBJ2-3; unclear D gene. V gave up 2 bases and J gave up 4 bases, with 10 bases separating them. The CDR3 spans 14 residues. In germline, CDR1 is LGHDT, CDR2 YNNKEL (reference sequence).

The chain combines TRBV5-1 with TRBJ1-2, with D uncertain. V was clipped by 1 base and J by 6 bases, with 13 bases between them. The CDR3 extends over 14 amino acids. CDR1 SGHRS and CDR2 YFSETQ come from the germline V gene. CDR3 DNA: TGCGCCAGCAGCTTGCTACAGTTCGGGGATGGCTACACCTTC. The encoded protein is CASSLLQFGDGYTF.

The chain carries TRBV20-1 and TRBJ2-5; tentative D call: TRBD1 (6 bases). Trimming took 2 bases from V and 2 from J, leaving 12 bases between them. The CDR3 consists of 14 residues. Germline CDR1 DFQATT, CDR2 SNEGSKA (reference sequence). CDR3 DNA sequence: TGCAGTGCTAGAAGAGCGACAGGACAAGAGACCCAGTACTTC. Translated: CSARRATGQETQYF.

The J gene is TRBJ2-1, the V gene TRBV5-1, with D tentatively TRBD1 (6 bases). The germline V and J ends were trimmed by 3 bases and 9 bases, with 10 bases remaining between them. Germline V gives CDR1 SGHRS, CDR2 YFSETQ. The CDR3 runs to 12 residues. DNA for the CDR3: TGCGCCAGCAGCTCTACAGGGATTGAGCAGTTCTTC. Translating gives CASSSTGIEQFF.

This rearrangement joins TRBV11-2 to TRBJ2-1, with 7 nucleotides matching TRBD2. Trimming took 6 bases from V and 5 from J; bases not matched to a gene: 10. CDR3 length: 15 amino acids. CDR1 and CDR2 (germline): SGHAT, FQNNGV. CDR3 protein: CASRAGVGGDNEQFF. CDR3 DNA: TGTGCCAGCAGGGCGGGAGTCGGGGGAGACAATGAGCAGTTCTTC.